These 16 T cell receptor beta chains were all obtained from the same sample, sequenced in a study of PD-1 blockade in classical Hodgkin lymphoma. No patient escaped relapse after autologous stem cell transplantation, and brentuximab vedotin exposure varied. Thawed PBMCs yielded CD4+ T cells through magnetic negative selection. The method was immunoSEQ multiplex PCR; TCRdb's version includes in-frame clones alone and lacks a portion of them. The repertoire has 7,500 to 8,000 clones, just over 85% of them found once; the top ten carry about 1.7%. The sample consisted of CD4+ T cells from blood, taken at baseline. The receptors here all came from a human donor with classical Hodgkin lymphoma.

The genes are TRBV5-8 and TRBJ1-1, with TRBD1 as a possible D gene (5 bases). CDR1 SGHTS and CDR2 YDEGEE come from the germline V gene. V lost 1 base to trimming and J lost 1 base, with 8 bases between them. The CDR3 has 14 amino acids. The CDR3 DNA reads as TGTGCCAGCAGCTTGACCGGGGCGAACACTGAAGCTTTCTTT. As protein: CASSLTGANTEAFF.

J is TRBJ2-3 and V is TRBV9; no reliable D call. This CDR3 has 14 amino acids. Per germline, CDR1 SGDLS and CDR2 YYNGEE. V dropped 2 bases and J dropped 0 bases, with 7 bases sitting between them. DNA for the CDR3: TGTGCCAGCAGCGTCATGGGGAGCACAGATACGCAGTATTTT. It yields the protein CASSVMGSTDTQYF.

This chain links TRBV19 with TRBJ2-5; TRBD1 agrees at 8 bases. CDR1 and CDR2 (germline): LNHDA, SQIVND (reference sequence). This CDR3 has 13 amino acids. J was trimmed by 7 bases and V by 6 bases; bases with no gene match: 7. The CDR3 loop reads CASSDRGTSTQYF. CDR3 bases: TGTGCCAGTAGCGACAGGGGAACATCGACCCAGTACTTC. The complete variable domain, with remaining parts taken from reference TRBV19 and TRBJ2-5, reads DGGITQSPKYLFRKEGQNVTLSCEQNLNHDAMYWYRQDPGQGLRLIYYSQIVNDFQKGDIAEGYSVSREKKESFPLTVTSAQKNPTAFYLCASSDRGTSTQYFGPGTRLLVL.

Only one count was recorded for this clone. The rearrangement links TRBV5-8 to TRBJ2-5; 9 bases agree with TRBD1. The CDR3 is made up of 15 amino acids. Trimming took 4 bases from V and 4 from J; bases not matched to a gene: 8. Germline V gene data show CDR1 as SGHTS and CDR2 as YDEGEE. CDR3 loop: CASSRGTGRGETQYF. For the CDR3, the DNA is TGTGCCAGCAGCCGGGGGACAGGGAGGGGAGAGACCCAGTACTTC.

The V and J genes are TRBV7-7 and TRBJ2-1, with TRBD2 as a possible D gene (5 bases). The CDR3 covers 13 residues. Germline CDR1 reads SSHAT; CDR2 reads FNYEAQ (reference sequence). With 3 bases removed from V and 8 bases from J, the gap between germline ends came to 11 bases. The CDR3: CASSFGLRDEQFF. CDR3 DNA sequence: TGTGCCAGCAGCTTCGGACTTAGGGATGAGCAGTTCTTC. Filled out from reference TRBV7-7 and TRBJ2-1, the complete variable domain reads GAGVSQSPRYKVTKRGQDVTLRCDPISSHATLYWYQQALGQGPEFLTYFNYEAQPDKSGLPSDRFSAERPEGSISTLTIQRTEQRDSAMYRCASSFGLRDEQFFGPGTRLTVL.

V and J are TRBV5-1 and TRBJ2-2; TRBD2 aligns across 11 bases. Germline V CDR1 and CDR2: SGHRS, YFSETQ. The CDR3 spans 17 residues. The ends lost 0 bases at V and 4 bases at J; junction bases unmatched: 5. The CDR3: CASSLDGLAGGTGELFF. The CDR3 DNA reads as TGCGCCAGCAGCTTGGACGGCCTAGCGGGGGGCACCGGGGAGCTGTTTTTT.

The chain employs TRBV25-1 and TRBJ2-5; 8 positions match TRBD1. The CDR3 has 16 amino acids. Germline CDR1 MGHDK, CDR2 SYGVNS. The trim removed 1 base at V and 4 bases at J, leaving 8 bases unmatched. As DNA, the CDR3 is TGTGCCAGCAGTGAATTGGGCAGGGGGCTTTCAGAGACCCAGTACTTC. It codes for CASSELGRGLSETQYF.

This sequence joins TRBV19 and TRBJ2-2; possibly TRBD1 or TRBD2 for D (6 bases each). V lost 5 bases and J 3 bases, leaving 22 bases between the germline ends. Germline CDR1 and CDR2: LNHDA and SQIVND (reference sequence). This CDR3 is 18 amino acids long. CDR3: CASSSRAWGDKDTGELFF. In DNA form, the CDR3 reads TGTGCCAGTAGTTCACGGGCGTGGGGGGACAAGGACACCGGGGAGCTGTTTTTT.

This clone showed up just once. The chain links TRBV9 to TRBJ1-3; the D is unclear. V was pared by 3 bases and J by 0 bases, with 13 bases between. CDR3 length equals 16 residues. Germline V CDR1 and CDR2: SGDLS, YYNGEE. CDR3 amino acids: CASSAMNPGSGNTIYF. CDR3 bases: TGTGCCAGCAGCGCGATGAACCCCGGCTCTGGAAACACCATATATTTT.

This sequence joins TRBV4-3 and TRBJ2-6; 9 nucleotides line up with TRBD1. CDR1 and CDR2 from the germline V gene are LGHNA and YSLEER. There are 17 residues in the CDR3. V shed 0 bases, J shed 2 bases, and the junction held 2 bases outside the gene matches. CDR3 DNA sequence: TGCGCCAGCAGCCAAGACACAGGGGGCGCTGGGGCCAACGTCCTGACTTTC. Translated: CASSQDTGGAGANVLTF.

The chain employs TRBV5-4 and TRBJ2-1; D tentatively reads TRBD1 or TRBD2 (5 bases each). This CDR3 has 15 residues. Germline CDR1 and CDR2: SGHNT and YYREEE (reference sequence). V lost 4 bases and J 0 bases, leaving 11 bases between the germline ends. The CDR3: CASSRTGTSYNEQFF. For the CDR3, the DNA is TGTGCCAGCAGCCGGACCGGGACCTCCTACAATGAGCAGTTCTTC.

The J gene is TRBJ2-7, the V gene TRBV19, with 8 bases matching TRBD2. Per germline, CDR1 LNHDA and CDR2 SQIVND (reference sequence). Trimming at V came to 3 bases and at J to 3 bases, leaving 7 bases not matched to a gene. The CDR3 extends over 15 amino acids. In nucleotides, the CDR3 is TGTGCCAGTAGTATTAAGACGGGAGGGGGCTACGAGCAGTACTTC. Protein product: CASSIKTGGGYEQYF.

The chain uses TRBV2 and TRBJ2-7, with D maybe TRBD1 (6 bases). The length of the CDR3 is 12 residues. Germline CDR1 is SNHLY and CDR2 is FYNNEI. V lost 5 bases and J 7 bases, leaving 12 bases between the germline ends. CDR3 DNA sequence: TGTGCCAGCAGTTCGGACACAGGGGAGCAGTACTTC. Its translation is CASSSDTGEQYF.

V is TRBV11-2 and J is TRBJ2-3, with D possibly matching TRBD1 (8 bases). CDR3 length: 15 residues. From germline, CDR1 is SGHAT and CDR2 FQNNGV. The V end lost 1 base, the J end lost 7 bases, and 15 bases lay between the germline ends. The CDR3 DNA sequence: TGTGCCAGCAGCTTAGCTGGACAGGGAGGGTATACGCAGTATTTT. This codes for CASSLAGQGGYTQYF. The whole variable domain, filled in from reference TRBV11-2 and TRBJ2-3, reads EAGVAQSPRYKIIEKRQSVAFWCNPISGHATLYWYQQILGQGPKLLIQFQNNGVVDDSQLPKDRFSAERLKGVDSTLKIQPAKLEDSAVYLCASSLAGQGGYTQYFGPGTRLTVL.

J is TRBJ2-1 and V is TRBV5-4, with D unclear. The length of the CDR3 is 13 residues. The V end lost 2 bases, the J end lost 6 bases, and 9 bases lay between the germline ends. Germline loops: CDR1 SGHNT, CDR2 YYREEE (reference sequence). CDR3 DNA sequence: TGTGCCAGCAGCTTAGTGAGTGGCAATGAGCAGTTCTTC. It yields the protein CASSLVSGNEQFF.

The chain recombines TRBV28 with TRBJ2-2, with TRBD2 matching 11 bases. V lost 7 bases, J lost 7 bases, and 8 bases stayed unmatched. Germline V gene sequence: CDR1 MDHEN, CDR2 SYDVKM. The CDR3 loop spans 15 amino acids. The CDR3 reads CASINSGGAGGELFF. The CDR3 nucleotides are TGTGCCAGCATCAATAGCGGGGGGGCTGGCGGGGAGCTGTTTTTT.